This T cell receptor (beta chain) was captured in a study of control samples from healthy donors and cancer patients. Assay: immunoSEQ multiplex PCR; the TCRdb copy retains only in-frame clones and omits some. The table has tens of thousands of clones, less than 90% seen once. This clone has a single count. Trimming stripped 6 bases from V and 9 bases from J, with 12 bases between. The CDR3 totals 13 residues. From germline, CDR1 is MDHEN and CDR2 SYDVKM. The receptor was derived from a woman between 45 and 60 years old with colorectal cancer. Sequences were obtained from PBMCs. The J gene is TRBJ1-6, the V gene TRBV28; weak D call: TRBD1 (5 bases). CDR3 DNA sequence: TGTGCCAGCAGCTGGGGGACTACTTCACCCCTCCACTTT. Protein product: CASSWGTTSPLHF.